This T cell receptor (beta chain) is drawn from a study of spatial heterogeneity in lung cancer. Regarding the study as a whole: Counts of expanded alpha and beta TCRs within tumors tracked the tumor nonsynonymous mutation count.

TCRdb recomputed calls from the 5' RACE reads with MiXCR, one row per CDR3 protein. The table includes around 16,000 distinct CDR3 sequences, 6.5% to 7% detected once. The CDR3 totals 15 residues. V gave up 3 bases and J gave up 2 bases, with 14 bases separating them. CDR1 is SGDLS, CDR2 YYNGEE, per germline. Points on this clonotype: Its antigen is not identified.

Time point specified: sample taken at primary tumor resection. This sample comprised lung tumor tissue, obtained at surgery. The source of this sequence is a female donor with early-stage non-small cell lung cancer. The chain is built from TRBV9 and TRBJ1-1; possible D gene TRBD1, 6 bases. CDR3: CASSATGIANTEAFF. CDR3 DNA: TGTGCCAGCAGCGCCACAGGGATCGCAAACACTGAAGCTTTCTTT.